This T cell receptor beta chain was obtained from a study of CD8 T cells in ankylosing spondylitis. TCRdb processed the 5' RACE reads anew with MiXCR; each CDR3 protein has one entry. The sample carries 150,000 to 200,000 distinct CDR3 sequences, 10% to 15% recorded once. In its sample, this clonotype was seen many times. The specimen was blood, either unsorted or a sorted T cell fraction (not recorded which). This sequence was found in a female donor with ankylosing spondylitis or in good health (not recorded which).

CDR3 in DNA: TGTGCCAGCAGCTTAATTCCGGGCACTGAAGCTTTCTTT. Protein: CASSLIPGTEAFF. V gene TRBV7-8 combines with J gene TRBJ1-1, with no clear D. The CDR3 loop spans 13 amino acids. The germline V and J ends were trimmed by 2 bases and 4 bases, with 8 bases remaining between them. Germline V gene lookup returns CDR1 SGHVS and CDR2 FQNEAQ.